This T cell receptor (beta chain) was recorded in a study of regulatory and conventional T cells in RAG deficiency. Whole-study results and caveats: These Omenn syndrome Treg sorts may hold peripherally activated cells instead. Control T-cell subsets had markedly higher Shannon entropy and lower Simpson indices than RAG-deficient patients.

V lost 4 bases and J lost 5, with 11 bases in between. This CDR3 is 13 amino acids long. The V gene's germline CDR1 is GTSNPN and CDR2 SVGIG (reference sequence). TCRdb keeps only in-frame clones here, not all; method: immunoSEQ multiplex PCR. The table has tens of thousands of clones, around 95% seen once. Conventional CD4+ T cells were sorted from blood as CD25-low CD127-high cells. Note on this clone: The target antigen is unknown.

This same sample was also part of a study on regulatory T cells. Per that study: Amplification used 52 TRBV primers and 13 TRBJ primers.

V usage is TRBV30 and J usage is TRBJ1-4; D not certain. The TCR comes from a human donor in good health. Sequenced material: CD25- CD4+ T cells sorted from blood. CDR3 bases: TGTGCCTGGACTTGGGAGGCGAATGAAAAACTGTTTTTT. This codes for CAWTWEANEKLFF.